This T cell receptor beta chain emerged from a study of T cell responses to AZD1222 COVID-19 vaccine. Study-level points and caveats: The donors showed a predominance of white British ancestry and of females, with possible underestimation of clonal diversity.

This table comes from immunoSEQ multiplex PCR, and its TCRdb copy is limited to in-frame clones, with some not included. The sample carries more than 150,000 clones, around 88% recorded once. Trimming at V came to 5 bases and at J to 6 bases, leaving 10 bases not matched to a gene. In germline, CDR1 is SGHTA, CDR2 FQGTGA. This CDR3 comprises 16 residues. In regard to this clone: Its antigen is currently unknown.

Material: peripheral blood, obtained on day 0 of AZD1222 vaccination. The chain uses TRBV7-3 and TRBJ2-1; 10 nucleotides align to TRBD2. The clonotype originates from an adult in good health. This CDR3 reads CASSPVAGGPFNEQFF. CDR3 nucleotide sequence: TGTGCCAGCAGCCCGGTAGCGGGGGGCCCTTTCAATGAGCAGTTCTTC.